The 12 T cell receptor beta chains below were found in one sample sequenced in a study of memory CD4+ T cells and cytomegalovirus serostatus. Single viable CD3+CD4+CD8-CD45RO+ cells were sorted as the memory CD4+ T cells. This table comes from immunoSEQ multiplex PCR, and its TCRdb copy is limited to in-frame clones, with some not included. Among under 55,000 clones listed, roughly 72% were seen once. The sequencing input was memory CD4+ T cells from blood. Every receptor here comes from an adult in good health and CMV-seronegative.

CDR3 DNA: TGTGCCAGCAGCATTTCAGGGACCAACACTGAAGCTTTCTTT. This encodes CASSISGTNTEAFF. The genes are TRBV7-9 and TRBJ1-1; D is perhaps TRBD1 (5 bases). Germline V CDR1 and CDR2: SEHNR, FQNEAQ (reference sequence). The germline V and J ends were trimmed by 5 bases and 2 bases, with 12 bases remaining between them. The CDR3 runs 14 residues.

The CDR3 here is CASSQDRYTIYF. DNA of the CDR3: TGCGCCAGCAGCCAAGATCGTTACACCATATATTTT. The chain combines TRBV4-1 with TRBJ1-3; D gene uncertain. This CDR3 is built from 12 residues. Trimming left V 0 bases short and J 8 bases short, with 5 bases between. Germline CDR1 and CDR2: MGHRA and YSYEKL.

V gene TRBV30 combines with J gene TRBJ2-5, with TRBD2 matching over 8 bases. TRBJ2-7 matches the DNA end more closely, so the J call is doubtful. CDR1 is GTSNPN and CDR2 is SVGIG in the germline V gene (reference sequence). There are 13 residues in the CDR3. For the CDR3, the DNA is TGTGCCTGGAGACTAGCGGCCTCCTACGAGCAGTACTTC. Its translation is CAWRLAASYEQYF.

This clone was found a few times. The chain recombines TRBV28 with TRBJ2-2; TRBD2 matches 8 bases. CDR1 MDHEN and CDR2 SYDVKM come from the germline V gene. The CDR3 runs to 15 residues. V lost 6 bases and J lost 5; bases outside the gene matches: 8. The CDR3: CASRTGGAGTGELFF. The CDR3 bases are TGTGCCAGCAGAACCGGGGGGGCCGGAACCGGGGAGCTGTTTTTT.

The chain couples TRBV7-6 to TRBJ2-7; 9 bases map to TRBD2. Germline CDR1 is SGHVS and CDR2 is FNYEAQ. The trim removed 8 bases at V and 2 bases at J, leaving 1 base unmatched. This CDR3 comprises 12 residues. CDR3 sequence reads: CASGGGAYEQYF. Written as DNA, the CDR3 is TGTGCCAGCGGCGGGGGGGCCTACGAGCAGTACTTC.

This clone occurred once. The chain couples TRBV28 to TRBJ1-2; D is unclear. With 6 bases removed from V and 6 bases from J, the gap between germline ends came to 14 bases. This CDR3 spans 13 amino acids. CDR1 and CDR2 (germline): MDHEN, SYDVKM. Here the CDR3 DNA reads TGTGCCAGCAGCCTAAACTCTGACCATGGCTACACCTTC. It specifies CASSLNSDHGYTF.

This clone was detected once. The V and J genes are TRBV2 and TRBJ2-3; D is unresolved. The V and J ends lost 5 bases and 2 bases respectively, with 17 bases between them. The CDR3 has 16 amino acids. Germline lookup yields CDR1 SNHLY and CDR2 FYNNEI. Written as DNA, the CDR3 is TGTGCCAGCAGTCCCTCCCTGACTCGTTACACAGATACGCAGTATTTT. Amino acid sequence: CASSPSLTRYTDTQYF.

The chain recombines TRBV6-5 with TRBJ2-1; 8 bases map to TRBD2. Germline values: CDR1 MNHEY, CDR2 SVGAGI. V gave up 4 bases and J gave up 8 bases; unmatched junction bases: 4. There are 13 residues in the CDR3. This chain's CDR3 is CASSSASGYEQFF. The CDR3 DNA reads as TGTGCCAGCAGTTCGGCTAGCGGGTATGAGCAGTTCTTC.

The chain carries TRBV6-5 and TRBJ1-2, with D possibly being TRBD1 (5 bases). CDR3 length: 14 residues. Per the germline V gene, CDR1 is MNHEY and CDR2 is SVGAGI. V lost 7 bases and J lost 4, with 16 bases in between. CDR3: CASNPGPSGYGYTF. The CDR3 DNA follows: TGTGCCAGCAATCCGGGACCTTCGGGCTATGGCTACACCTTC.

This clone was seen more than once but under ten times. This sequence joins TRBV15 and TRBJ2-5, with a possible D match to TRBD2 (5 bases). Germline values: CDR1 LNHNV, CDR2 YYDKDF (reference sequence). V shed 9 bases and J shed 6 bases, with 11 bases lying between them. The CDR3 length is 11 residues. In nucleotides, the CDR3 is TGTGCCACTCGGTGGGAGAAGACCCAGTACTTC. Its translation: CATRWEKTQYF. Complete variable domain (other parts from reference TRBV15 and TRBJ2-5): DAMVIQNPRYQVTQFGKPVTLSCSQTLNHNVMYWYQQKSSQAPKLLFHYYDKDFNNEADTPDNFQSRRPNTSFCFLDIRSPGLGDTAMYLCATRWEKTQYFGPGTRLLVL.

The chain recombines TRBV28 with TRBJ2-7, with 9 positions matching TRBD1. There are 14 residues in the CDR3. Germline lookup yields CDR1 MDHEN and CDR2 SYDVKM. Unmatched junction bases numbered 4, after V lost 4 bases and J lost 3 bases. In DNA form, the CDR3 reads TGTGCCAGCAGTTACACAGGGGGCATCTACGAGCAGTACTTC. Translating it yields CASSYTGGIYEQYF.

The CDR3 here is CASSLASGGTDTQYF. The CDR3 nucleotides read TGTGCCAGCAGCTTAGCTAGCGGGGGCACAGATACGCAGTATTTT. The chain recombines TRBV7-3 with TRBJ2-3; 9 nucleotides match TRBD2. The CDR3 is made up of 15 amino acids. V dropped 2 bases and J dropped 1; count of bases not matched to a gene: 1. Germline V gene lookup returns CDR1 SGHTA and CDR2 FQGTGA.